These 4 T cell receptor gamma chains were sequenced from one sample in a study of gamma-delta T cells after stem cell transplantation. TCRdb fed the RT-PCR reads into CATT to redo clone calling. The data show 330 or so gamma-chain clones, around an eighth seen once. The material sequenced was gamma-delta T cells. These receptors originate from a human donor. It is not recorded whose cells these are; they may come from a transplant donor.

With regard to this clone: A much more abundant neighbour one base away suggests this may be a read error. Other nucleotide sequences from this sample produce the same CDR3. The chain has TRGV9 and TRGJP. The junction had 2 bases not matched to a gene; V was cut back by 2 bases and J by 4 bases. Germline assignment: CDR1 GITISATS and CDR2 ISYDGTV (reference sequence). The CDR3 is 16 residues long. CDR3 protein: CALWEAQELGKKIKVF. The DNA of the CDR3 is TGTGCCTTGTGGGAGGCACAAGAGTTGGGCAAAAAAATCAAGGTATTT.

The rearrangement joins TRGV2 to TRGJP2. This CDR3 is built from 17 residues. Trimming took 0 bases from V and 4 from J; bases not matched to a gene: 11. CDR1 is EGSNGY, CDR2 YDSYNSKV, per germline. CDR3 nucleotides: TGTGCCACCTGGGACGGGCCTAATCTAAATAGTGATTGGATCAAGACGTTT. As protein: CATWDGPNLNSDWIKTF.

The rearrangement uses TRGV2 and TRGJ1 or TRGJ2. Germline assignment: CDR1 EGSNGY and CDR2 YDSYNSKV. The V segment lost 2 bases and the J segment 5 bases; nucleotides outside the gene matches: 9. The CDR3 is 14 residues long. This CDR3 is CATWDESRDYKKLF. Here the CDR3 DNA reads TGTGCCACCTGGGACGAAAGCAGGGATTATAAGAAACTCTTT.

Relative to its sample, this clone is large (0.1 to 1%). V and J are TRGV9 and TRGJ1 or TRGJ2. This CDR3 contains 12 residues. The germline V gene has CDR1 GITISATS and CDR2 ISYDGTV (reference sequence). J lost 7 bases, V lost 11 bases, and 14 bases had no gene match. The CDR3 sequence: CAYFYRGYKKLF. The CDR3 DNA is TGTGCCTACTTCTATAGAGGGTATAAGAAACTCTTT.